Shown below are 28 T cell receptor beta chains from a single sample sequenced in a study of shared clonotypes between healthy human individuals (dated by TCRdb to 2019 to 2021). CD8 naive samples were CD45RO-negative cells positively selected for CCR7, giving a CD45RA+CCR7+ population that excluded TemRA cells. Library method: the immunoSEQ multiplex PCR assay. TCRdb provides this immuneACCESS table in a form limited to in-frame rearrangements. Some clones are lacking; in checked studies, under half of them reflect an unresolved V gene, and why the rest are absent is not known. Counted in this sample were about 2.1 million clones; about 93% of them appeared once. In total, the top ten clones hold 1.5% to 2% of the sample. The sample taken for sequencing was naive CD8+ T cells from PBMCs. In the paper's terms, the cell subset or site label means: CD45RA+CCR7+. The origin of the receptors is a man younger than 30 in good health. Some clones in this sample may be carry-over from other donors' samples.

The CDR3 is CASSWWVGDEQYF. For the CDR3, the DNA is TGTGCCAGTAGTTGGTGGGTTGGGGACGAGCAGTACTTC. This rearrangement joins TRBV19 to TRBJ2-7; D gene ambiguous. The CDR3 is made up of 13 amino acids. V was pared by 5 bases and J by 5 bases, with 13 bases between. The germline V gene has CDR1 LNHDA and CDR2 SQIVND (reference sequence).

The chain uses TRBV7-9 and TRBJ1-1; the D gene is possibly TRBD1 (6 bases). Germline CDR1 and CDR2: SEHNR and FQNEAQ (reference sequence). The CDR3 is 16 amino acids. V lost 5 bases and J lost 6, with 22 bases in between. The CDR3 protein is CASSDTPGDGGPEAFF. The CDR3 coding sequence is TGTGCCAGCAGCGACACCCCGGGCGACGGGGGCCCTGAAGCTTTCTTT. Drawing the rest from reference TRBV7-9 and TRBJ1-1, the complete variable domain is DTGVSQNPRHKITKRGQNVTFRCDPISEHNRLYWYRQTLGQGPEFLTYFQNEAQLEKSRLLSDRFSAERPKGSFSTLEIQRTEQGDSAMYLCASSDTPGDGGPEAFFGQGTRLTVV.

Points on this clone: This same CDR3 is encoded by further DNA sequences in the sample. V usage is TRBV10-2 and J usage is TRBJ1-5; possibly TRBD1 for D (5 bases). Germline values: CDR1 WSHSY, CDR2 SAAADI. This CDR3 contains 13 residues. V dropped 4 bases and J dropped 4 bases, with 8 bases sitting between them. CDR3 loop: CASSVGGNQPQHF. DNA for the CDR3: TGCGCCAGCAGTGTTGGGGGGAATCAGCCCCAGCATTTT.

The chain recombines TRBV28 with TRBJ2-7; D may be TRBD1 (6 bases). Germline lookup yields CDR1 MDHEN and CDR2 SYDVKM. V dropped 8 bases and J dropped 0 bases, with 11 bases sitting between them. This CDR3 spans 13 amino acids. In DNA form, the CDR3 reads TGTGCCAGCGCTCGGGACAACTCCTACGAGCAGTACTTC. Protein sequence: CASARDNSYEQYF.

The rearrangement links TRBV18 to TRBJ2-7; no definite D call. This CDR3 comprises 13 residues. In germline, CDR1 is KGHSH, CDR2 LQKENI. V lost 4 bases and J lost 3, with 10 bases in between. The CDR3 coding sequence is TGTGCCAGCTCACAAGAACGGATCTACGAGCAGTACTTC. This encodes CASSQERIYEQYF.

J is TRBJ2-1 and V is TRBV30, with 16 nucleotides matching TRBD2. CDR1 is GTSNPN and CDR2 is SVGIG in the germline V gene (reference sequence). V lost 2 bases, J lost 6 bases, and 13 bases stayed unmatched. The CDR3 is made up of 19 amino acids. This CDR3 reads CAWSSGTSGRAAPPNEQFF. The CDR3, as DNA: TGTGCCTGGAGTTCCGGGACTAGCGGGAGGGCGGCCCCCCCCAATGAGCAGTTCTTC.

This clone was counted once. J is TRBJ1-2 and V is TRBV28; possible D gene TRBD1, 5 bases. There are 16 residues in the CDR3. V lost 5 bases to trimming and J lost 2 bases, with 18 bases between them. Per the germline V gene, CDR1 is MDHEN and CDR2 is SYDVKM. The CDR3 is CASSPQTDIINYGYTF. CDR3 DNA: TGTGCCAGCAGTCCTCAGACAGATATTATAAACTATGGCTACACCTTC.

This clone was seen a few times. The sample has other DNA sequences that encode this CDR3 too. The CDR3 DNA reads as TGTGCCAGTAGTATAGGGGCCTCCTACGAGCAGTACTTC. Protein: CASSIGASYEQYF. The chain links TRBV19 to TRBJ2-7; D gene ambiguous. Between the trimmed V and J ends, which lost 1 base and 0 bases, there was a span of 4 bases. This CDR3 contains 13 residues. The germline CDR1 and CDR2 sequences are LNHDA and SQIVND (reference sequence). The full variable domain, its missing parts supplied by reference TRBV19 and TRBJ2-7, is DGGITQSPKYLFRKEGQNVTLSCEQNLNHDAMYWYRQDPGQGLRLIYYSQIVNDFQKGDIAEGYSVSREKKESFPLTVTSAQKNPTAFYLCASSIGASYEQYFGPGTRLTVT.

The chain recombines TRBV15 with TRBJ2-2, with 8 bases matching TRBD2. CDR1 LNHNV and CDR2 YYDKDF come from the germline V gene (reference sequence). V shed 0 bases, J shed 7 bases, and the junction held 13 bases outside the gene matches. This CDR3 comprises 18 residues. CDR3 sequence (DNA): TGTGCCACCAGCAGAGATCGGGCCCCCAGCGGGAGTTTCGGGGAGCTGTTTTTT. This encodes CATSRDRAPSGSFGELFF.

V is TRBV11-2 and J is TRBJ2-3; TRBD2 is a possible D gene (7 bases). This CDR3 comprises 15 residues. The germline V gene encodes CDR1 SGHAT and CDR2 FQNNGV. V was clipped by 5 bases and J by 2 bases, with 14 bases between them. CDR3 sequence reads: CASSPGGGDTDTQYF. DNA for the CDR3: TGTGCCAGCAGCCCCGGAGGGGGGGACACAGATACGCAGTATTTT.

This chain joins TRBV13 and TRBJ2-2; TRBD2 matches at 10 bases. Trimming at V came to 4 bases and at J to 2 bases, leaving 16 bases not matched to a gene. Germline loops: CDR1 PRHDT, CDR2 FYEKMQ (reference sequence). CDR3 length: 20 amino acids. CDR3 region: CASSSIDATSGRINTGELFF. Here the CDR3 DNA reads TGTGCCAGCAGCTCGATCGATGCGACTAGCGGGCGGATTAACACCGGGGAGCTGTTTTTT.

The rearrangement joins TRBV27 to TRBJ1-2; possibly TRBD1 for D (5 bases). CDR1 and CDR2 from the germline V gene are MNHEY and SMNVEV (reference sequence). The CDR3 has 13 residues. The V and J ends lost 5 bases and 2 bases respectively, with 9 bases between them. This CDR3 is CASSLAGNYGYTF. The CDR3 DNA reads TGTGCCAGCAGTCTGGCAGGGAACTATGGCTACACCTTC.

This rearrangement joins TRBV29-1 to TRBJ1-2; D is unresolved. The ends were cut back, 6 bases at V and 3 bases at J, with 14 bases in the middle. CDR1 and CDR2 (germline): SQVTM, ANQGSEA. CDR3 length: 13 residues. The DNA for the CDR3 is TGCAGCGTCCCGGGAAGGGTAGACTATGGCTACACCTTC. Translation gives CSVPGRVDYGYTF. The full variable domain, with the rest looked up from reference TRBV29-1 and TRBJ1-2, is SAVISQKPSRDICQRGTSLTIQCQVDSQVTMMFWYRQQPGQSLTLIATANQGSEATYESGFVIDKFPISRPNLTFSTLTVSNMSPEDSSIYLCSVPGRVDYGYTFGSGTRLTVV.

The chain has TRBV30 and TRBJ2-1; tentatively, D is TRBD1 or TRBD2 (5 bases each). The ends were cut back, 5 bases at V and 6 bases at J, with 8 bases in the middle. The CDR3 sequence is 11 residues long. Germline V gene sequence: CDR1 GTSNPN, CDR2 SVGIG (reference sequence). The CDR3 loop reads CAWSRGNEQFF. The CDR3 DNA reads TGTGCCTGGTCGAGGGGCAATGAGCAGTTCTTC.

The chain has TRBV6-5 and TRBJ2-1; possible D gene TRBD2, 5 bases. The germline gives CDR1 MNHEY, CDR2 SVGAGI. The CDR3 is 13 amino acids. V dropped 1 base and J dropped 10 bases, with 11 bases sitting between them. CDR3 loop: CASSYLITGEQFF. The CDR3 bases are TGTGCCAGCAGTTACTTGATCACGGGAGAGCAGTTCTTC.

The V call is TRBV28, the J call TRBJ1-5; possible D gene TRBD1, 5 bases. Trimming cost V 3 bases and J 11 bases, with 17 bases left between them. The germline gives CDR1 MDHEN, CDR2 SYDVKM. The CDR3 extends over 14 amino acids. CDR3 in amino acids: CASSLGQILSAQHF. CDR3 in DNA: TGTGCCAGCAGTTTGGGGCAGATCCTTTCGGCCCAGCATTTT.

The chain combines TRBV28 with TRBJ2-5; D uncertain. V was trimmed by 4 bases and J by 0 bases, leaving 6 bases between them. Germline V CDR1 and CDR2: MDHEN, SYDVKM. This CDR3 has 13 amino acids. DNA for the CDR3: TGTGCCAGCAGTTCCGCATACCAAGAGACCCAGTACTTC. Residues: CASSSAYQETQYF.

The chain links TRBV28 to TRBJ1-2; 7 bases line up with TRBD1. Germline CDR1 MDHEN, CDR2 SYDVKM. The CDR3 is made up of 12 amino acids. J gave up 7 bases and V 7 bases, and 6 bases lay outside the gene matches. The CDR3 spells CASTNRGSGYTF. Here the CDR3 DNA reads TGTGCCAGCACAAACAGGGGAAGTGGCTACACCTTC.

This sequence joins TRBV13 and TRBJ2-7, with D perhaps TRBD2 (6 bases). Germline CDR1 and CDR2: PRHDT and FYEKMQ (reference sequence). The CDR3 covers 15 residues. The ends were cut back, 5 bases at V and 7 bases at J, with 21 bases in the middle. CDR3 sequence reads: CASSPPREDYLEQYF. The DNA of the CDR3 is TGTGCCAGCAGCCCGCCGCGAGAGGACTACTTAGAGCAGTACTTC.

The chain combines TRBV4-1 with TRBJ2-7, with D possibly being TRBD1 (5 bases). Trimming shortened V by 1 base and J by 3 bases, and 13 bases separated the two germline ends. The CDR3 is 15 residues long. Germline V lookup: CDR1 MGHRA, CDR2 YSYEKL. DNA for the CDR3: TGCGCCAGCAGCCAAGGACAGACTCCGAACTACGAGCAGTACTTC. It is translated as CASSQGQTPNYEQYF.

The J gene is TRBJ2-3, the V gene TRBV29-1, with D unclear. CDR3 length equals 13 residues. With 0 bases removed from V and 10 bases from J, the gap between germline ends came to 14 bases. Germline V gene sequence: CDR1 SQVTM, CDR2 ANQGSEA. The CDR3 nucleotides read TGCAGCGTTGAAGAGGATGAATTCCCAGCGCAGTATTTT. Translated, it gives CSVEEDEFPAQYF.

The chain joins TRBV6-1 to TRBJ2-3; the D is unclear. This CDR3 has 13 residues. V lost 8 bases and J 6 bases, leaving 15 bases between the germline ends. The V gene's germline CDR1 is MNHNS and CDR2 SASEGT. The CDR3 here is CASLAYWSDTQYF. The CDR3 DNA sequence: TGTGCCAGCTTAGCATACTGGTCGGATACGCAGTATTTT.

Turning to this clone: Other nucleotide sequences from this sample produce the same CDR3. The rearrangement uses TRBV6-5 and TRBJ2-6; no reliable D call. CDR3 length: 13 amino acids. CDR1 and CDR2 (germline): MNHEY, SVGAGI. Between the trimmed V and J ends, which lost 5 bases and 4 bases, there was a span of 6 bases. DNA of the CDR3: TGTGCCAGCAGTCCCCGGGGGGCCAACGTCCTGACTTTC. Its protein is CASSPRGANVLTF.

This chain joins TRBV7-9 and TRBJ2-1, with 9 positions matching TRBD2. V trimming: 5 bases; J trimming: 4 bases; junction bases outside the gene matches: 6. In germline, CDR1 is SEHNR, CDR2 FQNEAQ (reference sequence). CDR3 length equals 15 residues. The CDR3 nucleotides are TGTGCCAGCAGCCCACGGACTAGCGCGTACAATGAGCAGTTCTTC. Its protein product is CASSPRTSAYNEQFF. Based on the CDR3 plus reference TRBV7-9 and TRBJ2-1, the full variable domain is DTGVSQNPRHKITKRGQNVTFRCDPISEHNRLYWYRQTLGQGPEFLTYFQNEAQLEKSRLLSDRFSAERPKGSFSTLEIQRTEQGDSAMYLCASSPRTSAYNEQFFGPGTRLTVL.

V and J are TRBV4-1 and TRBJ2-1; 14 positions agree with TRBD2. This CDR3 spans 18 amino acids. Germline CDR1 is MGHRA and CDR2 is YSYEKL. Losses at the gene ends were 0 bases for V and 6 bases for J; bases not matched to a gene: 7. CDR3 in amino acids: CASSQEGGLAGASNEQFF. In nucleotides, the CDR3 is TGCGCCAGCAGCCAAGAAGGGGGACTAGCGGGAGCTAGCAATGAGCAGTTCTTC.

The chain joins TRBV14 to TRBJ2-7, with D possibly being TRBD1 or TRBD2 (5 bases each). CDR3 length: 15 residues. V lost 3 bases to trimming and J lost 1 base, with 13 bases between them. In germline, CDR1 is SGHDN, CDR2 FVKESK. The CDR3 nucleotides are TGTGCCAGCAGCCATCGCCGGGGCGGTTCCTACGAGCAGTACTTC. Amino acid sequence: CASSHRRGGSYEQYF.

J is TRBJ1-5 and V is TRBV5-5, with D perhaps TRBD1 (5 bases). The germline V and J ends were trimmed by 6 bases and 3 bases, with 19 bases remaining between them. CDR1 is SGHKS and CDR2 is YYEKEE in the germline V gene (reference sequence). This CDR3 is 16 amino acids long. DNA of the CDR3: TGTGCCAGCACCGAAATCCCCTGGGGCCACAATCAGCCCCAGCATTTT. As protein: CASTEIPWGHNQPQHF.

The chain carries TRBV4-1 and TRBJ2-7, with D possibly matching TRBD1 (5 bases). Germline loops: CDR1 MGHRA, CDR2 YSYEKL. The length of the CDR3 is 14 residues. V shed 5 bases and J shed 6 bases, with 17 bases lying between them. The CDR3 sequence is CASSFRVSQGEQYF. CDR3 coding DNA: TGCGCCAGCAGCTTCCGGGTCTCCCAGGGCGAGCAGTACTTC.